These 2 T cell receptor beta chains were all obtained from the same sample, sequenced in a study of graft-versus-host responses after intestinal transplantation. Produced via immunoSEQ multiplex PCR; TCRdb's table is partial and in-frame only. The repertoire consists of 99,000 or so clones, with around 93% occurring once and the leading ten covering 0.069%. Antigen specificity for these receptors is unknown. The starting material was unstimulated CD8+ T cells sorted from spleen or lymph node cells, obtained before transplant. These receptors all stem from a human donor who was the organ donor for an intestinal transplant.

The chain is built from TRBV6-5 and TRBJ1-5, with D possibly matching TRBD1 (5 bases). V dropped 6 bases and J dropped 8 bases, with 17 bases sitting between them. The CDR3 is made up of 14 amino acids. Per the germline V gene, CDR1 is MNHEY and CDR2 is SVGAGI. The CDR3 spells CASSPPGVGEPQHF. CDR3 bases: TGTGCCAGCAGCCCCCCGGGGGTCGGGGAGCCCCAGCATTTT.

The rearrangement links TRBV5-4 to TRBJ2-1, with 8 bases identical to TRBD1. Trimming took 4 bases from V and 2 from J; bases not matched to a gene: 5. Germline CDR1 is SGHNT and CDR2 is YYREEE (reference sequence). This CDR3 has 15 amino acids. CDR3: CASSGQGHPYNEQFF. CDR3 nucleotide sequence: TGTGCCAGCAGCGGACAGGGACACCCCTACAATGAGCAGTTCTTC.